The rows below give T cell receptor beta chains drawn from one sample of a study of cytomegalovirus exposure and HLA in healthy donors. Sequencing was performed with immunoSEQ multiplex PCR; in TCRdb, only in-frame clones are kept and a portion is missing. The data hold roughly 120,000 clones, with approximately 80% observed a single time. The sequenced sample was PBMCs. The receptor source for this set is a man between 18 and 35 years old in good health and CMV-seropositive. Both conserved end residues are part of each CDR3. The order of the fields is D gene, V gene, J gene, clone size, CDR3 protein, CDR3 DNA. D genes are given only for firm matches. Clone size is stated in some rows and not others, as once, few, many or a class when expanded.

-,TRBV7-3,TRBJ2-7,-,CASSLTSVYEQYF,TGTGCCAGCAGCTTAACTTCGGTCTACGAGCAGTACTTC
-,TRBV4-1,TRBJ2-2,-,CASSQGLNTGELFF,TGCGCCAGCAGCCAAGGGCTGAACACCGGGGAGCTGTTTTTT
TRBD2,TRBV7-9,TRBJ2-1,-,CASSPRTSGYNEQFF,TGTGCCAGCAGCCCCAGGACTAGCGGATACAATGAGCAGTTCTTC
TRBD1,TRBV9,TRBJ2-1,-,CASSATPQGDVREQFF,TGTGCCAGCAGCGCTACCCCACAGGGGGACGTAAGGGAGCAGTTCTTC
TRBD1,TRBV19,TRBJ1-5,-,CASNDRGGQPQHF,TGTGCCAGTAATGACAGGGGAGGTCAGCCCCAGCATTTT
TRBD2,TRBV10-1,TRBJ2-1,-,CASSPLAGGLNEQFF,TGCGCCAGCAGTCCCCTAGCGGGGGGGCTCAATGAGCAGTTCTTC
TRBD1,TRBV11-2,TRBJ1-1,-,CASSSLDRFKAFF,TGTGCCAGCAGCTCTTTGGACAGGTTTAAAGCTTTCTTT
TRBD1,TRBV28,TRBJ2-7,-,CASSQTGFQQYF,TGTGCCAGCAGCCAGACAGGGTTTCAGCAGTACTTC
-,TRBV7-9,TRBJ2-7,few,CASSWRGQELPYEQYF,TGTGCCAGCAGCTGGCGGGGGCAGGAGTTACCCTACGAGCAGTACTTC
-,TRBV2,TRBJ2-3,-,CASSEATVTDTQYF,TGTGCCAGCAGTGAAGCGACTGTCACAGATACGCAGTATTTT
-,TRBV10-3,TRBJ1-1,-,CAISETPMINTEAFF,TGTGCCATCAGTGAGACTCCCATGATAAACACTGAAGCTTTCTTT
TRBD1,TRBV9,TRBJ1-2,once,CASSPQAGQGLYGYTF,TGTGCCAGCAGCCCTCAAGCCGGACAGGGCCTCTATGGCTACACCTTC
-,TRBV19,TRBJ2-7,-,CASSIEGGISYEQYF,TGTGCCAGTAGTATAGAGGGGGGAATCTCCTACGAGCAGTACTTC
TRBD1,TRBV6-1,TRBJ1-2,-,CASASGTEKLYGYTF,TGTGCTTCCGCCTCCGGGACAGAGAAACTCTATGGCTACACCTTC
-,TRBV18,TRBJ2-2,-,CASSPPPTSAGGELFF,TGTGCCAGCTCACCACCCCCGACTAGTGCCGGCGGGGAGCTGTTTTTT
TRBD1,TRBV6-1,TRBJ1-5,-,CASRGQGNNQPQHF,TGTGCCAGCAGGGGACAGGGGAACAATCAGCCCCAGCATTTT
TRBD1,TRBV5-1,TRBJ1-6,few,CASSGQGAGSPLHF,TGCGCCAGCAGTGGTCAGGGGGCGGGTTCACCCCTCCACTTT
-,TRBV5-6,TRBJ1-6,-,CASSLERRNSPLHF,TGTGCCAGCAGCTTGGAAAGGCGGAATTCACCCCTCCACTTT
-,TRBV25-1,TRBJ1-2,-,CASSSSRSYGYTF,TGTGCCAGCAGTTCAAGTAGATCGTATGGCTACACCTTC
TRBD2,TRBV13,TRBJ2-2,-,CASSLAGTSGTGELFF,TGTGCCAGCAGCTTAGCTGGGACTAGCGGGACCGGGGAGCTGTTTTTT
-,TRBV2,TRBJ2-3,-,CASSEQGFTDTQYF,TGTGCCAGCAGTGAACAGGGGTTCACAGATACGCAGTATTTT
-,TRBV6-1,TRBJ2-6,-,CASSEDSSGANGLTF,TGTGCCAGCAGTGAAGACAGCTCTGGGGCCAACGGCCTGACTTTC
TRBD1,TRBV5-4,TRBJ2-7,-,CASSQEFDRGDYEQYF,TGTGCCAGCAGCCAAGAGTTCGACAGGGGGGACTACGAGCAGTACTTC
TRBD2,TRBV5-1,TRBJ2-7,-,CASSLGGLAGGSSYEQYF,TGCGCCAGCAGCTTAGGGGGACTAGCGGGGGGGAGCTCCTACGAGCAGTACTTC
-,TRBV15,TRBJ2-5,-,CATSREGTGETQYF,TGTGCCACCAGCAGAGAAGGGACTGGGGAGACCCAGTACTTC
-,TRBV6-1,TRBJ1-3,-,CASSESPSSGNTIYF,TGTGCCAGCAGTGAATCTCCCAGCTCTGGAAACACCATATATTTT
-,TRBV5-6,TRBJ1-1,-,CASSSLRVLGNTEAFF,TGTGCCAGCAGCTCGCTCAGGGTGCTGGGGAACACTGAAGCTTTCTTT
TRBD1,TRBV28,TRBJ1-4,-,CASRRNSRGQNNEKLFF,TGTGCCAGCAGGCGTAATTCCAGGGGGCAAAATAATGAAAAACTGTTTTTT
TRBD1,TRBV28,TRBJ2-2,once,CASSLGQGVTGELFF,TGTGCCAGCAGTCTAGGACAGGGGGTCACCGGGGAGCTGTTTTTT
-,TRBV5-1,TRBJ1-5,-,CASSLGPAGNQPQHF,TGCGCCAGCAGCTTGGGCCCGGCGGGCAATCAGCCCCAGCATTTT
-,TRBV6-6,TRBJ2-1,-,CASTSLAGDNEQFF,TGTGCCAGCACATCTTTGGCCGGGGACAATGAGCAGTTCTTC